Below, 32 T cell receptor beta chains from the same sample are listed, as sequenced in a study of blood T cell repertoires in COVID-19. Assay used: immunoSEQ multiplex PCR; TCRdb lists only in-frame clones, some missing. The sample lists some 200,000 clones, around 85% seen once, with 0.78% in the top ten. What was sequenced was peripheral blood. Receptors were obtained from a woman in her seventies with acute or convalescent COVID-19.

J is TRBJ2-1 and V is TRBV11-2; D might be TRBD2 (5 bases). Trimming took off 5 bases at V and 7 bases at J, with 12 bases between the two ends. The CDR3 totals 13 residues. CDR1 SGHAT and CDR2 FQNNGV come from the germline V gene. The CDR3 region has the DNA TGTGCCAGCAGCAGACCAACTAGTAATGAGCAGTTCTTC. As protein: CASSRPTSNEQFF.

The gene calls are TRBV29-1 and TRBJ1-1; D possibly corresponds to TRBD1 (6 bases). V lost 5 bases to trimming and J lost 4 bases, with 14 bases between them. CDR1 and CDR2 from the germline V gene are SQVTM and ANQGSEA. There are 13 residues in the CDR3. DNA for the CDR3: TGCAGCGTTAAGGGGGTACAGGGCACTGAAGCTTTCTTT. Protein sequence: CSVKGVQGTEAFF.

The gene calls are TRBV2 and TRBJ1-2; 11 bases are a match to TRBD1. This CDR3 is built from 14 residues. Trimming cost V 11 bases and J 5 bases; bases outside gene matches: 10. Germline values: CDR1 SNHLY, CDR2 FYNNEI. The CDR3 DNA reads as TGTGCCTCGAACCCCGGGACAGGGGGTTATGGCTACACCTTC. Its translation: CASNPGTGGYGYTF.

This rearrangement joins TRBV5-6 to TRBJ1-1; D uncertain. The CDR3 sequence is 13 residues long. Germline CDR1 and CDR2: SGHDT and YYEEEE. Trimming pared 2 bases from V and 5 bases from J, leaving 10 bases between. In nucleotides, the CDR3 is TGTGCCAGCAGCTTAGTCACGGTAACTGAAGCTTTCTTT. This encodes CASSLVTVTEAFF.

J is TRBJ2-1 and V is TRBV28, with D possibly TRBD2 on 5 matching bases. CDR1 is MDHEN and CDR2 is SYDVKM in the germline V gene. This CDR3 has 12 residues. V was shortened by 5 bases and J by 8 bases, with 10 bases between the two germline ends. DNA of the CDR3: TGTGCCAGCAGTCGGTCGGGATATGAGCAGTTCTTC. Protein sequence: CASSRSGYEQFF.

The chain carries TRBV19 and TRBJ2-1; D is perhaps TRBD2 (6 bases). The CDR3 consists of 15 residues. Between the trimmed V and J ends, which lost 6 bases and 6 bases, there was a span of 18 bases. Germline values: CDR1 LNHDA, CDR2 SQIVND (reference sequence). CDR3 in amino acids: CASSASGTRLNEQFF. CDR3 nucleotides: TGTGCCAGTAGCGCCTCCGGGACTCGTCTCAATGAGCAGTTCTTC.

This clone is a singleton in its sample. The chain employs TRBV19 and TRBJ1-6, with D possibly matching TRBD1 (6 bases). V was cut by 3 bases and J by 7 bases, with 13 bases left in between. The CDR3 is made up of 15 amino acids. Germline V gene lookup returns CDR1 LNHDA and CDR2 SQIVND (reference sequence). This chain's CDR3 is CASSIAGVGNSPLHF. As DNA, the CDR3 is TGTGCCAGTAGTATCGCAGGGGTCGGAAATTCACCCCTCCACTTT.

This chain uses TRBV7-6 with TRBJ2-2, with 11 bases identical to TRBD1. V shed 5 bases, J shed 6 bases, and the junction held 8 bases outside the gene matches. The CDR3 sequence is 16 residues long. Per germline, CDR1 SGHVS and CDR2 FNYEAQ. CDR3 sequence (DNA): TGTGCCAGCAGCCCTGGACAGGGGGCGGCGGCCGGGGAGCTGTTTTTT. This gives the protein CASSPGQGAAAGELFF.

A few counts support this clone. The CDR3 protein is CASQVGQTPSSPLHF. CDR3 in DNA: TGTGCCAGCCAAGTGGGACAGACCCCTAGTTCACCCCTCCACTTT. The genes are TRBV6-5 and TRBJ1-6; 7 bases map to TRBD1. Germline CDR1 is MNHEY and CDR2 is SVGAGI. This CDR3 is built from 15 residues. The J segment lost 9 bases and the V segment lost 8 bases, leaving 13 bases of the junction unmatched.

This clone has just one count. The genes are TRBV24-1 and TRBJ1-2; D gene ambiguous. Germline-derived CDR1 and CDR2 are KGHDR and SFDVKD. V lost 6 bases to trimming and J lost 2 bases, with 12 bases between them. The CDR3 is 14 residues long. The CDR3 nucleotides read TGTGCCACCAGTAATAGTCAGGTGAACTATGGCTACACCTTC. It codes for CATSNSQVNYGYTF.

The J gene is TRBJ2-1, the V gene TRBV29-1, with 10 nucleotides matching TRBD2. This CDR3 has 15 amino acids. V lost 8 bases and J lost 6; bases outside the gene matches: 13. CDR1 and CDR2 (germline): SQVTM, ANQGSEA. CDR3 bases: TGCAGCACTGGTCTAGCGGGGGCCGCGAGCAATGAGCAGTTCTTC. It translates to CSTGLAGAASNEQFF.

V is TRBV3-1 (or the pseudogene TRBV3-2) and J is TRBJ1-6; 8 nucleotides line up with TRBD1. CDR1 is LGHDT and CDR2 is YNNKEL in the germline V gene (reference sequence). The CDR3 extends over 13 amino acids. The V segment lost 3 bases and the J segment 8 bases; nucleotides outside the gene matches: 0. The CDR3 region is CASSQTGDSPLHF. DNA of the CDR3: TGTGCCAGCAGCCAGACAGGGGATTCACCCCTCCACTTT.

DNA of the CDR3: TGCAGCGTTGCAAGCGGGCGGAGCTCCTACAATGAGCAGTTCTTC. It yields the protein CSVASGRSSYNEQFF. This sequence joins TRBV29-1 and TRBJ2-1, with D tentatively TRBD2 (6 bases). Trimming removed 4 bases from V and 0 bases from J, with 13 bases in between. Germline CDR1 reads SQVTM; CDR2 reads ANQGSEA. The CDR3 spans 15 residues.

The chain carries TRBV5-5 and TRBJ2-2; perhaps TRBD2 as D (7 bases). The CDR3 sequence is 17 residues long. Per the germline V gene, CDR1 is SGHKS and CDR2 is YYEKEE (reference sequence). V dropped 0 bases and J dropped 2 bases, with 14 bases sitting between them. In DNA, the CDR3 is TGTGCCAGCAGCTTGGTATCGGGGGGACACAACACCGGGGAGCTGTTTTTT. This codes for CASSLVSGGHNTGELFF.

This chain joins TRBV27 and TRBJ2-1, with D perhaps TRBD2 (5 bases). Germline V gene lookup returns CDR1 MNHEY and CDR2 SMNVEV (reference sequence). Trimming removed 5 bases at V and 3 bases at J, with 17 bases between. The CDR3 runs 16 residues. The CDR3 sequence is CASSPAATGVYNEQFF. Here the CDR3 DNA reads TGTGCCAGCAGTCCCGCAGCCACCGGGGTCTACAATGAGCAGTTCTTC.

The chain carries TRBV5-1 and TRBJ2-6; 7 bases match TRBD1. V shed 2 bases and J 7 bases; nucleotides not matched to a gene: 9. This CDR3 is 16 amino acids long. Germline loops: CDR1 SGHRS, CDR2 YFSETQ. Here the CDR3 DNA reads TGCGCCAGCAGCTTACAGGGGACACTGGGCGCCAACGTCCTGACTTTC. Translated: CASSLQGTLGANVLTF.

The chain carries TRBV19 and TRBJ1-5; no clear D gene. The CDR3 runs to 16 residues. From germline, CDR1 is LNHDA and CDR2 SQIVND (reference sequence). V was cut by 1 base and J by 0 bases, with 10 bases left in between. The CDR3 protein is CASSIVASISNQPQHF. The CDR3 DNA reads TGTGCCAGTAGTATAGTAGCGAGCATTAGCAATCAGCCCCAGCATTTT.

This clone came up a few times. This sequence joins TRBV2 and TRBJ2-7; TRBD1 matches 9 bases. Germline V gene lookup returns CDR1 SNHLY and CDR2 FYNNEI. J lost 4 bases, V lost 6 bases, and 1 base had no gene match. The CDR3 loop spans 12 amino acids. The CDR3 DNA follows: TGTGCCAGCAGGGACAGGGGATACGAGCAGTACTTC. Translation gives CASRDRGYEQYF. Supplemented by reference TRBV2 and TRBJ2-7, the full variable domain reads EPEVTQTPSHQVTQMGQEVILRCVPISNHLYFYWYRQILGQKVEFLVSFYNNEISEKSEIFDDQFSVERPDGSNFTLKIRSTKLEDSAMYFCASRDRGYEQYFGPGTRLTVT.

This clone was counted ten times or more. The V gene is TRBV5-1, the J gene TRBJ2-2; D possibly corresponds to TRBD2 (7 bases). Germline values: CDR1 SGHRS, CDR2 YFSETQ. This CDR3 contains 16 residues. The V end was cut by 0 bases, the J end by 5 bases, with 14 bases between. The CDR3 is CASSLAGGAATGELFF. The CDR3 region has the DNA TGCGCCAGCAGCTTGGCGGGGGGCGCAGCGACCGGGGAGCTGTTTTTT.

This chain links TRBV27 with TRBJ1-2, with TRBD1 matching over 9 bases. The CDR3 runs to 19 residues. Germline CDR1 reads MNHEY; CDR2 reads SMNVEV (reference sequence). V lost 5 bases to trimming and J lost 2 bases; unmatched junction nucleotides: 18. The CDR3 region is CASSPHLRPGQGVNYGYTF. The CDR3 DNA follows: TGTGCCAGCAGTCCGCATCTACGACCGGGACAGGGAGTGAACTATGGCTACACCTTC.

As to this clone: The same CDR3 arises from other DNA sequences in this sample as well. The chain joins TRBV5-1 to TRBJ1-3; 8 positions match TRBD1. This CDR3 is 16 amino acids long. From germline, CDR1 is SGHRS and CDR2 YFSETQ. The V segment lost 2 bases and the J segment 1 base; nucleotides outside the gene matches: 5. The CDR3 sequence is CASSLGTGLSGNTIYF. CDR3 nucleotide sequence: TGCGCCAGCAGCTTAGGGACAGGCCTTTCTGGAAACACCATATATTTT. The complete variable domain, with remaining parts taken from reference TRBV5-1 and TRBJ1-3, reads KAGVTQTPRYLIKTRGQQVTLSCSPISGHRSVSWYQQTPGQGLQFLFEYFSETQRNKGNFPGRFSGRQFSNSRSEMNVSTLELGDSALYLCASSLGTGLSGNTIYFGEGSWLTVV.

CDR3 loop: CASSLEGTGMPGANVLTF. DNA of the CDR3: TGTGCCAGCAGCTTAGAAGGGACAGGGATGCCTGGGGCCAACGTCCTGACTTTC. The chain employs TRBV7-2 and TRBJ2-6, with TRBD1 identical over 9 bases. Per the germline V gene, CDR1 is SGHTA and CDR2 is FQGNSA. The CDR3 covers 18 residues. Unmatched junction bases numbered 6, after V lost 1 base and J lost 2 bases.

The chain joins TRBV7-2 to TRBJ2-7; the D gene is possibly TRBD1 (5 bases). The germline CDR1 and CDR2 sequences are SGHTA and FQGNSA. V lost 0 bases to trimming and J lost 2 bases, with 5 bases between them. The CDR3 consists of 13 residues. This CDR3 reads CASSLAGAYEQYF. CDR3 sequence (DNA): TGTGCCAGCAGCTTAGCAGGGGCCTACGAGCAGTACTTC.

This clone has just a few counts. V gene TRBV11-2 combines with J gene TRBJ1-4, with D possibly matching TRBD1 (6 bases). CDR3 size: 14 residues. Deletions cut 6 bases from V and 7 bases from J, with 15 bases between. Germline assignment: CDR1 SGHAT and CDR2 FQNNGV. In nucleotides, the CDR3 is TGTGCCAGCAGAGCCGGGACAAAAACTGAAAAACTGTTTTTT. This gives the protein CASRAGTKTEKLFF.

V and J are TRBV5-1 and TRBJ2-5; 8 bases align to TRBD1. The CDR3 extends over 15 amino acids. The trim removed 0 bases at V and 5 bases at J, leaving 6 bases unmatched. Germline V CDR1 and CDR2: SGHRS, YFSETQ. CDR3 loop: CASSLVQGALETQYF. In DNA form, the CDR3 reads TGCGCCAGCAGCTTGGTTCAGGGGGCATTGGAGACCCAGTACTTC.

The gene calls are TRBV4-2 and TRBJ2-2; a possible D gene is TRBD2 (5 bases). CDR3 size: 16 residues. Per germline, CDR1 LGHNA and CDR2 YNFKEQ. Trimming removed 4 bases from V and 1 base from J, with 13 bases in between. CDR3 region: CASSPGIGVNTGELFF. The CDR3 region has the DNA TGTGCCAGCAGCCCGGGGATCGGGGTGAACACCGGGGAGCTGTTTTTT.

This clone appeared a single time. Other DNA sequences of this sample code for an identical CDR3. This sequence joins TRBV7-9 and TRBJ1-2; tentative D call: TRBD1 (5 bases). Germline V lookup: CDR1 SEHNR, CDR2 FQNEAQ (reference sequence). The CDR3 consists of 15 residues. V was clipped by 1 base and J by 0 bases, with 9 bases between them. The CDR3 region is CASSLGQNTNYGYTF. The DNA of the CDR3 is TGTGCCAGCAGCTTAGGACAGAACACTAACTATGGCTACACCTTC.

V usage is TRBV6-5 and J usage is TRBJ2-7; D gene uncertain. Trimming removed 8 bases from V and 3 bases from J, with 14 bases in between. This CDR3 spans 13 amino acids. Per the germline V gene, CDR1 is MNHEY and CDR2 is SVGAGI. CDR3 in amino acids: CASVTGRGYEQYF. The DNA for the CDR3 is TGTGCCAGCGTGACCGGTCGAGGCTACGAGCAGTACTTC.

The rearrangement joins TRBV11-2 to TRBJ2-1, with 10 bases matching TRBD2. Germline V gene lookup returns CDR1 SGHAT and CDR2 FQNNGV. V gave up 6 bases and J gave up 7 bases; unmatched junction bases: 9. This CDR3 spans 15 amino acids. The CDR3 region is CASRGAGGPGNEQFF. The CDR3 nucleotides read TGTGCCAGCAGGGGAGCGGGAGGGCCGGGGAATGAGCAGTTCTTC.

This chain links TRBV2 with TRBJ2-7; TRBD1 might be the D (5 bases). The CDR3 extends over 14 amino acids. V dropped 4 bases and J dropped 0 bases, with 10 bases sitting between them. Germline V lookup: CDR1 SNHLY, CDR2 FYNNEI. The CDR3 here is CASSVNRPSYEQYF. CDR3 DNA: TGTGCCAGCAGTGTCAACAGGCCCTCCTACGAGCAGTACTTC.

V and J are TRBV5-6 and TRBJ2-3; 8 nucleotides align to TRBD2. The CDR3 runs to 16 residues. From germline, CDR1 is SGHDT and CDR2 YYEEEE. The junction had 7 bases not matched to a gene; V was cut back by 4 bases and J by 0 bases. In DNA, the CDR3 is TGTGCCAGCAGCCTACCTAGCGGGCTTAGCACAGATACGCAGTATTTT. As protein: CASSLPSGLSTDTQYF.

The CDR3 loop reads CASSSLAGGITDTQYF. CDR3 bases: TGTGCCAGTAGTAGCCTAGCGGGGGGGATCACAGATACGCAGTATTTT. V and J are TRBV19 and TRBJ2-3; 12 nucleotides line up with TRBD2. CDR1 is LNHDA, CDR2 SQIVND, per germline (reference sequence). V lost 4 bases to trimming and J lost 2 bases; unmatched junction nucleotides: 4. The CDR3 length is 16 residues.